Sequencing of this T cell receptor beta chain was carried out in a study of blood T cell repertoires in COVID-19. On the study more broadly: COVID-19 samples from acute and convalescent phases originated in the United States, Italy and Spain.

Germline CDR1 is MGHRA and CDR2 is YSYEKL. Trimming stripped 3 bases from V and 3 bases from J, with 12 bases between. This CDR3 comprises 15 residues. In the source study's methods: Amplified reference gene primers provided the basis for estimating nucleated cell counts. Generated by immunoSEQ multiplex PCR, the TCRdb table keeps only in-frame clones and is missing some. V, J and clone size reflect that table, while D and trimming were determined from the DNA. The sample lists about 55,000 clones; roughly 85% were seen once. J is TRBJ2-1 and V is TRBV4-1; D possibly corresponds to TRBD2 (6 bases). Sequencing was performed on peripheral blood. The source is a human donor in a cohort sampled during active COVID-19. CDR3 sequence reads: CASSQASDLYNEQFF. DNA for the CDR3: TGCGCCAGCAGCCAGGCTAGCGACCTCTACAATGAGCAGTTCTTC.